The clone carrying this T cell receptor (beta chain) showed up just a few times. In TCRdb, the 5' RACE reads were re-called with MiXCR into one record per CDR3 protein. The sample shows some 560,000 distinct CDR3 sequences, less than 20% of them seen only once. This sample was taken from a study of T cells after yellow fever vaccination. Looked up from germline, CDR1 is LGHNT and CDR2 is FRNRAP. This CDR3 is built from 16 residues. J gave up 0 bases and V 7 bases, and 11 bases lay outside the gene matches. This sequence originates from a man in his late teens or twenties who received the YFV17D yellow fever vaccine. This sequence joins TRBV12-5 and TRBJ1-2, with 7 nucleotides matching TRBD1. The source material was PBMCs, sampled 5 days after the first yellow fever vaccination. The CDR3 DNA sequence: TGTGCTAGTGCCCTCCGGACGGGACAGACTAACTATGGCTACACCTTC. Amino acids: CASALRTGQTNYGYTF.